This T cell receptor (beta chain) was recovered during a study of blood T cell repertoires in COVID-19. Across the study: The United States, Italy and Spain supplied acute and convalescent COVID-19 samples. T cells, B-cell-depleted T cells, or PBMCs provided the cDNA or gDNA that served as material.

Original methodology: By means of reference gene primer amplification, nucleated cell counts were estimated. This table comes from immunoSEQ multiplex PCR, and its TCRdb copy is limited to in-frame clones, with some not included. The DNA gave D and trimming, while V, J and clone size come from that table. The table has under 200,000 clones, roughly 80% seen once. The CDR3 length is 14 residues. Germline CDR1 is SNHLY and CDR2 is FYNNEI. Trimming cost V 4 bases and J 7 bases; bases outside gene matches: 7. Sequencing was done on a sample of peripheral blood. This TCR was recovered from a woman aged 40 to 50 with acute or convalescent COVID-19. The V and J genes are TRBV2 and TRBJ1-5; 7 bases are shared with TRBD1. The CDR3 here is CASSADREWQPQHF. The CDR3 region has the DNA TGTGCCAGCAGTGCCGACAGGGAGTGGCAGCCCCAGCATTTT. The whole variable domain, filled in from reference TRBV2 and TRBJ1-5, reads EPEVTQTPSHQVTQMGQEVILRCVPISNHLYFYWYRQILGQKVEFLVSFYNNEISEKSEIFDDQFSVERPDGSNFTLKIRSTKLEDSAMYFCASSADREWQPQHFGDGTRLSIL.